This passage covers 11 T cell receptor beta chains from one sample sequenced in a study of blood T cells in healthy people across ages (dated by TCRdb to 2013 to 2016). The library was built by means of 5' RACE. TCRdb lists the instrument as Illumina HiSeq 2500. A second about 7 to 12 cycle PCR used a sample-barcoded 5' primer and a J-beta primer mix. The raw public data were reprocessed by TCRdb itself: fastp quality trimming at Q25, MiXCR clonotype calling, in-frame beta chains only. Each CDR3 protein gets just one entry, which takes the most common genes and DNA from the rows behind it. The sample table lists around 940,000 distinct CDR3 sequences, just over 50% of them with a count of one. The ten largest clones take up about a fifth of the sample. Sequenced sample: blood. These receptors were collected from an older woman in good health.

The V gene is TRBV9, the J gene TRBJ2-3, with TRBD2 matching 13 bases. This CDR3 spans 16 amino acids. Germline CDR1 is SGDLS and CDR2 is YYNGEE. Trimming took 3 bases from V and 5 from J; bases not matched to a gene: 6. The CDR3 DNA is TGTGCCAGCAGCGCCGGACTAGCGGGAGAGGTAGATACGCAGTATTTT. It encodes CASSAGLAGEVDTQYF.

This clonotype has only a few counts. This chain joins TRBV20-1 and TRBJ2-7; 9 bases agree with TRBD2. Per the germline V gene, CDR1 is DFQATT and CDR2 is SNEGSKA (reference sequence). Losses at the gene ends were 6 bases for V and 7 bases for J; bases not matched to a gene: 16. The CDR3 runs 15 residues. The CDR3 sequence: CSALSRRLAVSEQYF. DNA for the CDR3: TGCAGTGCCCTCTCCCGCAGACTAGCGGTTAGTGAGCAGTACTTC.

The rearrangement uses TRBV5-1 and TRBJ2-1; D is unclear. There are 15 residues in the CDR3. Germline CDR1 reads SGHRS; CDR2 reads YFSETQ. Trimming removed 0 bases from V and 4 bases from J, with 11 bases in between. For the CDR3, the DNA is TGCGCCAGCAGCTTGGAGGGTGCCAGGTACAATGAGCAGTTCTTC. Encoded protein: CASSLEGARYNEQFF.

This clonotype appeared a few times. The rearrangement joins TRBV3-1 to TRBJ2-5; TRBD2 is a possible D gene (5 bases). The CDR3 runs 15 residues. Germline V gene data show CDR1 as LGHDT and CDR2 as YNNKEL (reference sequence). V lost 4 bases and J 0 bases, leaving 12 bases between the germline ends. CDR3 coding DNA: TGTGCCAGCAGCCGCGCCGCACTAGACCAAGAGACCCAGTACTTC. It translates to CASSRAALDQETQYF.

This clonotype was recorded a few times. V usage is TRBV29-1 and J usage is TRBJ1-4; 7 bases are a match to TRBD1. J was trimmed by 8 bases and V by 5 bases; bases with no gene match: 5. The CDR3 is made up of 12 amino acids. The germline gives CDR1 SQVTM, CDR2 ANQGSEA. CDR3 nucleotide sequence: TGCAGCGTTCCAGGGGGAGACGAAAAACTGTTTTTT. Translated, it gives CSVPGGDEKLFF.

The chain combines TRBV20-1 with TRBJ2-7, with 11 bases aligning to TRBD2. The V segment lost 1 base and the J segment 6 bases; nucleotides outside the gene matches: 8. The CDR3 runs 15 residues. CDR1 and CDR2 from the germline V gene are DFQATT and SNEGSKA (reference sequence). CDR3 nucleotides: TGCAGTGCTAGAGGTAGCGGGAGGGCCCCCCTCGAGCAGTACTTC. Translation gives CSARGSGRAPLEQYF.

The chain joins TRBV20-1 to TRBJ2-1; 9 nucleotides match TRBD2. With 2 bases clipped from V and 5 bases from J, the junction kept 7 bases outside the gene matches. The CDR3 runs to 15 residues. CDR1 is DFQATT and CDR2 is SNEGSKA in the germline V gene (reference sequence). CDR3 residues: CSARRATSGHNEQFF. In DNA, the CDR3 is TGCAGTGCTAGACGGGCGACTAGCGGTCACAATGAGCAGTTCTTC.

This chain links TRBV20-1 with TRBJ2-7; 8 bases are a match to TRBD2. CDR1 is DFQATT and CDR2 is SNEGSKA in the germline V gene (reference sequence). J gave up 4 bases and V 0 bases, and 11 bases lay outside the gene matches. This CDR3 comprises 16 residues. The CDR3 sequence is CSARDLDGRAIYEQYF. CDR3 nucleotide sequence: TGCAGTGCTAGAGATCTCGACGGGAGGGCCATATACGAGCAGTACTTC.

This clonotype has just a few counts. The rearrangement uses TRBV2 and TRBJ2-7; D is uncertain. In germline, CDR1 is SNHLY, CDR2 FYNNEI. The CDR3 is made up of 12 amino acids. V shed 6 bases and J shed 6 bases, with 12 bases lying between them. CDR3 in DNA: TGTGCCAGCAGAGTACTGGGTCCCGAGCAGTACTTC. This translates into CASRVLGPEQYF. Based on the CDR3 plus reference TRBV2 and TRBJ2-7, the full variable domain is EPEVTQTPSHQVTQMGQEVILRCVPISNHLYFYWYRQILGQKVEFLVSFYNNEISEKSEIFDDQFSVERPDGSNFTLKIRSTKLEDSAMYFCASRVLGPEQYFGPGTRLTVT.

The rearrangement links TRBV7-2 to TRBJ2-3; 9 nucleotides align to TRBD1. Germline CDR1 and CDR2: SGHTA and FQGNSA. The CDR3 length is 14 residues. The J segment lost 5 bases and the V segment lost 5 bases, leaving 5 bases of the junction unmatched. The CDR3 nucleotides are TGTGCCAGCAGCAAAGAGACAGGGGGAGATACGCAGTATTTT. It yields the protein CASSKETGGDTQYF.

V is TRBV7-2 and J is TRBJ2-3; D is possibly TRBD2 (6 bases). The germline V gene encodes CDR1 SGHTA and CDR2 FQGNSA. The CDR3 extends over 15 amino acids. Trimming left V 6 bases short and J 1 base short, with 14 bases between. The CDR3 DNA is TGTGCCAGCAGATCTAGGAGGGGACGCACAGATACGCAGTATTTT. Protein product: CASRSRRGRTDTQYF.